This T cell receptor beta chain stems from a study of blood T cell repertoires in COVID-19 (TCRdb year 2020). Regarding the study in general: Samples from collaborators originated in the United States, Italy and Spain and spanned both the acute and convalescent phases of COVID-19. The prospective study material was composed of cDNA or gDNA derived from T cells, B-cell-depleted T cells, or PBMCs. Subjects who had been exposed to COVID-19, were actively infected with it, or had recovered from it provided the deeply sampled blood TCRbeta repertoires that made up the dataset. A freely available public database, intended as a resource for researchers studying the immune response to SARS-CoV-2, is where the repertoires were released. The samples were drawn from the first 160 participants of the ongoing ImmuneRACE study and from under 1,500 subjects provided by 6 global collaborators. Nearly every sample came with metadata listing a de-identified subject ID, COVID-19 status, age in years and sex. Where available, HLA class I and class II types were obtained from metadata supplied by the sample provider rather than from assay-based typing.

Regarding this clone: Its binding antigen is unknown. Base quality data are lacking; no much larger clone is found one base away.

Overall study outcomes, separate from this receptor: The quantity of clinical and demographic metadata differed by source and by participant and was supplied without curation.

Whole blood was collected in K2EDTA tubes by collaborating institutions according to the institutions' own protocols. Collaborator samples were shipped for TCRbeta analysis as frozen whole blood, isolated PBMCs, or DNA extracted from either sample type. TCRbeta CDR3 regions were amplified from genomic DNA using the immunoSEQ Assay, a bias-controlled multiplex PCR. In the authors' own workflow: The number of nucleated cells in each sample was estimated from the amplification of reference gene primers within the assay. To quantify the absolute abundance of each unique TCRbeta CDR3 rearrangement, sequence reads were collapsed and filtered. For each sample, productive Simpson clonality was calculated by taking the square root of Simpson's diversity index across productive rearrangements. In TCRdb, the immuneACCESS table is reduced to in-frame sequences with V and J assigned. These tables do not hold every clone; where another copy was compared, an unresolved V gene accounts for under half, and the others remain unexplained. The DNA gave D and trimming, while V, J and clone size come from that table. The sample data list about 210,000 clones, and about 88% of these were observed just once. About 1.7% of the sample is in the top ten clones.

Trimming takes 6 bases from V and 8 bases from J, and the germline ends sit 22 bases apart. Reading from cysteine to phenylalanine, the CDR3 counts 16 amino acids. Only the CDR3 portion is preserved as DNA: 48 bases, with reading frame beginning at the first base. CDR1 and CDR2 are read off the germline V gene as SNHLY and FYNNEI. This sequence was found in a man in his 70s with acute or convalescent COVID-19. Here the chain combines TRBV2 and TRBJ1-4; a tentative D match to TRBD1 spans 5 bases. The sequencing input was peripheral blood. Here the CDR3 is given as CASSRRGLGFEEKLFF. The DNA sequence is as follows: TGTGCCAGCAGCCGAAGGGGATTGGGGTTCGAGGAAAAACTGTTTTTT.